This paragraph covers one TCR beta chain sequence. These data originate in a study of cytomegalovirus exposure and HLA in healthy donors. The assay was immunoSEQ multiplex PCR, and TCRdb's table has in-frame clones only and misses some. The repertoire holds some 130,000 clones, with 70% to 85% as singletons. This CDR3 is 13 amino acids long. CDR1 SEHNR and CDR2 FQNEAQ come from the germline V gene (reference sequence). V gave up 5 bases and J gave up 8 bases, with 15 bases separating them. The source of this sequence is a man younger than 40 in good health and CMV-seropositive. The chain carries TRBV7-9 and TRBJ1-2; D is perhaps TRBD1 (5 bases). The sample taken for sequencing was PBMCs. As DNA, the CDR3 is TGTGCCAGCAGCCCCCAGACAGTCTTAGGCTACACCTTC. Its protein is CASSPQTVLGYTF. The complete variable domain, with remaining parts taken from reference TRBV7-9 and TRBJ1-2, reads DTGVSQNPRHKITKRGQNVTFRCDPISEHNRLYWYRQTLGQGPEFLTYFQNEAQLEKSRLLSDRFSAERPKGSFSTLEIQRTEQGDSAMYLCASSPQTVLGYTFGSGTRLTVV.